One and the same sample provided the 5 T cell receptor beta chains below, sequenced in a study of T cell repertoires in cytomegalovirus infection. Their recognized antigens are unknown. Via MiXCR, TCRdb re-called the reads, giving one row per CDR3 protein. The sample includes a few hundred thousand distinct CDR3 sequences, over 35% of them seen just once. Sequenced material: cultured PBMCs, taken from culture after CMV antigen stimulation. Every receptor here comes from a human donor in good health (CMV status not recorded). Some clones in this sample may be carry-over from other donors' samples.

This clonotype occurred a few times. The chain carries TRBV7-2 and TRBJ2-5; D unresolved. This CDR3 spans 15 amino acids. Germline V gives CDR1 SGHTA, CDR2 FQGNSA. The V end was cut by 0 bases, the J end by 7 bases, with 15 bases between. For the CDR3, the DNA is TGTGCCAGCAGCTTAGCGCGGACCCCCGGTGGGACCCAGTACTTC. As protein: CASSLARTPGGTQYF.

This clonotype was recorded at least ten times. The chain has TRBV12-3 or TRBV12-4 and TRBJ2-7; tentative D call: TRBD1 (5 bases). V dropped 6 bases and J dropped 3 bases, with 18 bases sitting between them. The CDR3 consists of 15 residues. The CDR3 spells CASSLDTGAHYEQYF. The DNA of the CDR3 is TGTGCCAGCAGCCTCGACACAGGTGCCCACTACGAGCAGTACTTC.

The table lists this clonotype with a few counts. The rearrangement joins TRBV7-8 to TRBJ2-7, with 7 bases lining up with TRBD1. Trimming at V came to 5 bases and at J to 5 bases, leaving 12 bases not matched to a gene. Germline loops: CDR1 SGHVS, CDR2 FQNEAQ. The CDR3 totals 15 residues. CDR3 sequence: CASSLYRGVEDEQYF. The DNA of the CDR3 is TGTGCCAGCAGCCTATACAGGGGCGTAGAGGACGAGCAGTACTTC. Full variable domain (outside the CDR3, taken from reference TRBV7-8 and TRBJ2-7): GAGVSQSPRYKVAKRGQDVALRCDPISGHVSLFWYQQALGQGPEFLTYFQNEAQLDKSGLPSDRFFAERPEGSVSTLKIQRTQQEDSAVYLCASSLYRGVEDEQYFGPGTRLTVT.

The V gene is TRBV20-1, the J gene TRBJ1-5; D is perhaps TRBD1 (5 bases). V dropped 3 bases and J dropped 3 bases, with 9 bases sitting between them. CDR3 length: 13 residues. Germline V lookup: CDR1 DFQATT, CDR2 SNEGSKA (reference sequence). The CDR3 coding sequence is TGCAGTGCTAGTGGGGGGATCAATCAGCCCCAGCATTTT. It translates to CSASGGINQPQHF.

This clonotype occurred a few times. The chain couples TRBV6-6 to TRBJ2-2; D might be TRBD2 (6 bases). V gave up 2 bases and J gave up 4 bases, with 11 bases separating them. CDR1 and CDR2 (germline): MNHNY, SVGAGI (reference sequence). The length of the CDR3 is 15 residues. DNA of the CDR3: TGTGCCAGCAGTTACGGGGGGTACCTCACCGGGGAGCTGTTTTTT. The encoded protein is CASSYGGYLTGELFF.